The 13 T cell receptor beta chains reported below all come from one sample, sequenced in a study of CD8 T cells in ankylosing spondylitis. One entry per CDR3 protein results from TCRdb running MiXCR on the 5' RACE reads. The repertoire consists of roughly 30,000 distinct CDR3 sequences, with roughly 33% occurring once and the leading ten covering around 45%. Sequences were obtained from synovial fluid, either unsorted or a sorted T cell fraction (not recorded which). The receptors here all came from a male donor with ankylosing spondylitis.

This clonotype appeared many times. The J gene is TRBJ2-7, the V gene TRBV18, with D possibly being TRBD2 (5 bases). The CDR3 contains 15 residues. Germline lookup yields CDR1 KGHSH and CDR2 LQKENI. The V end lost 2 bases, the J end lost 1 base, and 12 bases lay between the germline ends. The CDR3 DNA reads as TGTGCCAGCTCACCAGGGAGCCCACCGTCCTACGAGCAGTACGTC. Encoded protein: CASSPGSPPSYEQYV.

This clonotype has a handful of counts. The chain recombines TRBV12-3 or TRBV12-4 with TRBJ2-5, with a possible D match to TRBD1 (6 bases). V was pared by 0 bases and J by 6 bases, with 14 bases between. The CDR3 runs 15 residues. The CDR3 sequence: CASSLAPTGTKTQYF. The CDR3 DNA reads TGTGCCAGCAGTTTAGCACCCACAGGGACCAAGACCCAGTACTTC.

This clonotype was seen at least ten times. This chain's CDR3 is CASSLAFSYEQYF. Written as DNA, the CDR3 is TGTGCCAGCAGCTTGGCTTTTTCCTACGAGCAGTACTTC. The chain is built from TRBV7-9 and TRBJ2-7, with D hard to call. Germline V gene lookup returns CDR1 SEHNR and CDR2 FQNEAQ (reference sequence). V was trimmed by 3 bases and J by 1 base, leaving 7 bases between them. The CDR3 consists of 13 residues.

CDR3 sequence reads: CATSALGTGELFF. DNA of the CDR3: TGTGCCACCAGTGCCTTAGGGACCGGGGAGCTGTTTTTT. This chain links TRBV24-1 with TRBJ2-2; D is unresolved. Trimming removed 5 bases from V and 5 bases from J, with 8 bases in between. This CDR3 has 13 amino acids. Germline CDR1 is KGHDR and CDR2 is SFDVKD.

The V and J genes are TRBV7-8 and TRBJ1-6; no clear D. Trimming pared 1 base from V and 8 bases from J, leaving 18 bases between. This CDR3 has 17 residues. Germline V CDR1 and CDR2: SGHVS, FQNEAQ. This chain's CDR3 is CASSLEVDVTSDSPLHF. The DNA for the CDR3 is TGTGCCAGCAGCTTAGAGGTCGATGTGACCTCCGATTCACCCCTCCACTTT.

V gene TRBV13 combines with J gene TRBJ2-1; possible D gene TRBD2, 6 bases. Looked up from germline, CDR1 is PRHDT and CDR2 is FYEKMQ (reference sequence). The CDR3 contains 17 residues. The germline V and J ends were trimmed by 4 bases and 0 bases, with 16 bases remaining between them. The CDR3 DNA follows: TGTGCCAGCAGCTCCTGGGGCGGGATGATCTCCTACAATGAGCAGTTCTTC. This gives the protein CASSSWGGMISYNEQFF.

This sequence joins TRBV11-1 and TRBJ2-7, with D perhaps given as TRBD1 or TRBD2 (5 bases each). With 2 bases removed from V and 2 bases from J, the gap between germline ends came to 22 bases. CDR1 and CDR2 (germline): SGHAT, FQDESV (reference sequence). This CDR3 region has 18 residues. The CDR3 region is CASSLPKGPRTSTYEQYF. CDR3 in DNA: TGTGCCAGCAGCTTACCGAAGGGACCGAGGACCTCAACCTACGAGCAGTACTTC.

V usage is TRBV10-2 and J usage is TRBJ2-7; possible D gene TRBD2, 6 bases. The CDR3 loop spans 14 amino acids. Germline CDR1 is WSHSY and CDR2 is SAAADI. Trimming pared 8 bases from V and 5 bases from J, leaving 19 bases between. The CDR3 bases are TGCGCCAGCGCAGAGGACGGGGGATGGCACGAGCAGTACTTC. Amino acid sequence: CASAEDGGWHEQYF.

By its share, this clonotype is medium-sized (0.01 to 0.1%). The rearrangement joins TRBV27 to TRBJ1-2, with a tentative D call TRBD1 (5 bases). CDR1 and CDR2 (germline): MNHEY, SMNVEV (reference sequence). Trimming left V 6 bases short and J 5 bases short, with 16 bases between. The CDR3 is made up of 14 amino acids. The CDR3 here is CASSPGGEVYGYTF. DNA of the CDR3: TGTGCCAGCAGCCCTGGAGGGGAAGTGTATGGCTACACCTTC.

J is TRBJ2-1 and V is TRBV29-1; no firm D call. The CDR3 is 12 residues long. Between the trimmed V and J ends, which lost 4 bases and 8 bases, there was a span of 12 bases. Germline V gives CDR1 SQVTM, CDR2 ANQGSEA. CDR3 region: CSVVVGVDEQFF. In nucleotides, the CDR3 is TGCAGCGTTGTGGTAGGTGTCGATGAGCAGTTCTTC.

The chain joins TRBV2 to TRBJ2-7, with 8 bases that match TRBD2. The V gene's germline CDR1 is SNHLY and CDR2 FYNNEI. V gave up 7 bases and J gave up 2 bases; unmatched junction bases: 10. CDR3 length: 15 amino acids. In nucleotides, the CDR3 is TGTGCCAGCAATTACGGGAGGGCCCCTGCCTACGAGCAGTACTTC. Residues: CASNYGRAPAYEQYF.

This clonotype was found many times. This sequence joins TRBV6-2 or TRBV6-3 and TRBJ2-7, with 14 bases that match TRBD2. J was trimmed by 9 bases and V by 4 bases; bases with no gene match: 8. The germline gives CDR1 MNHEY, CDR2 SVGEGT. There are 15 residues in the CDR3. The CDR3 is CASSSGLAGEFGQYV. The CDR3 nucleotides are TGTGCCAGCAGTTCGGGACTAGCGGGAGAGTTCGGGCAGTACGTC.

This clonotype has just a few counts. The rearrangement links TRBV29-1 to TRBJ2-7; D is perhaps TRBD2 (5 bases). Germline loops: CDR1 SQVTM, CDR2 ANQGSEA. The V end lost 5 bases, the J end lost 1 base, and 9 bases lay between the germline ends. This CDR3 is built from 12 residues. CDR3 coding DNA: TGCAGCGTTTCAGGAGGATCCTACGAGCAGTACTTC. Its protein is CSVSGGSYEQYF.